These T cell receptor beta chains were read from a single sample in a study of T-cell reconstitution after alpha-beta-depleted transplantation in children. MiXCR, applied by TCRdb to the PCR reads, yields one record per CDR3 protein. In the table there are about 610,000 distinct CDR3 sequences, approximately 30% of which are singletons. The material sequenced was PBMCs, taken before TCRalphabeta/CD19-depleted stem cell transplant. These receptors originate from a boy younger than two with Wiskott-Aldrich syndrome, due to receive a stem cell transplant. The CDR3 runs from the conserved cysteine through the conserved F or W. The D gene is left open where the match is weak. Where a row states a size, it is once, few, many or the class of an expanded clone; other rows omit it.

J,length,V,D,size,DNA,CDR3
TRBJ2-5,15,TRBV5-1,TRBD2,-,TGCGCCAGCAGTGTTACTAGCGGGACCAAAGAGACCCAGTACTTC,CASSVTSGTKETQYF
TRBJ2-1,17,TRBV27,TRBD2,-,TGTGCCAGCAGTCTGTTTGCGACTAGCGGGGTAAGCAATGAGCAGTTCTTC,CASSLFATSGVSNEQFF
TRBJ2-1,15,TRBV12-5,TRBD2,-,TGTGCTAGTGGTGGGCTAGCGGGGAGGCGCAATGAGCAGTTCTTC,CASGGLAGRRNEQFF
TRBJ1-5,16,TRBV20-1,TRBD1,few,TGCAGTGCTAGTCCCAGGACAGGGTTCCCCAATCAGCCCCAGCATTTT,CSASPRTGFPNQPQHF
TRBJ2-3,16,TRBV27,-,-,TGTGCCAGCAGTTTGTTTGGAGGACTAAGGGCAGATACGCAGTATTTT,CASSLFGGLRADTQYF
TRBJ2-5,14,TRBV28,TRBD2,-,TGTGCCAGCAGAACACTAGCGGGATACGAGACCCAGTACTTC,CASRTLAGYETQYF
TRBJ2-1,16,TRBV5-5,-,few,TGTGCCAGCAGCTTGGCTCCCATGGCCCCGGCCAATGAGCAGTTCTTC,CASSLAPMAPANEQFF
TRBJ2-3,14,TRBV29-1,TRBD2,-,TGCAGCGTTGATACTAGCGGGAGGGCCGATACGCAGTATTTT,CSVDTSGRADTQYF
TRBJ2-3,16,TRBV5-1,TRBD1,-,TGCGCCAGCAGCTTGGCCGGAGGGACAGGGTGGAATACGCAGTATTTT,CASSLAGGTGWNTQYF
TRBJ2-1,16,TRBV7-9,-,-,TGTGCCAGCAGCTTCAAGGCGGCAGATTACTACAATGAGCAGTTCTTC,CASSFKAADYYNEQFF
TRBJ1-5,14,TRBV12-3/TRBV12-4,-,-,TGTGCCAGCAGCATACAGGGACTCAATCAGCCCCAGCATTTT,CASSIQGLNQPQHF
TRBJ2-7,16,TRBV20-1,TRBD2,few,TGCAGTGCTAGGACCCCCAGGGCTAGCGGGACCTACGAGCAGTACTTC,CSARTPRASGTYEQYF
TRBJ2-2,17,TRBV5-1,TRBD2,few,TGCGCCAGCAGCACCCAACTAGCGTCGAGAGGCACCGGGGAGCTTTTTTTT,CASSTQLASRGTGELFF
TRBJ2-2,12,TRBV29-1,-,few,TGCAGCGTTGGAGGGCGCACCGGGGAGCTGTTTTTT,CSVGGRTGELFF
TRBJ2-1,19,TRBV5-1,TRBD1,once,TGCGCCAGCAGCCCCCGAGGGTTTGGCGGGGACAGGGTACACAATGAGCAGTTCTTC,CASSPRGFGGDRVHNEQFF
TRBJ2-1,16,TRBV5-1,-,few,TGCGCCAGCAGCCCGCTTTCGATTGTCGCCTACAATGAGCAGTTCTTC,CASSPLSIVAYNEQFF
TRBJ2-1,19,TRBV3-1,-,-,TGTGCCAGCAGCCAAGAAGGAGGGCCTAGGGGGAGCTCCTACAATGAGCAGTTCTTC,CASSQEGGPRGSSYNEQFF
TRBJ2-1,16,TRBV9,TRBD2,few,TGTGCCAGCAGCGTAGTTAGCGGGGAGGCCTACAATGAGCAGTTCTTC,CASSVVSGEAYNEQFF
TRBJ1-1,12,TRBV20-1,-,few,TGCAGTGCTGGGGACCTGAACACTGAAGCTTTCTTT,CSAGDLNTEAFF
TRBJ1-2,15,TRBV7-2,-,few,TGTGCCAGCAGCTTAACGAGGAGGGTTGACTATGGCTACACCTTC,CASSLTRRVDYGYTF
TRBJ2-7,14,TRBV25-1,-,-,TGTGCCAGCAGTGATTTGGCGAGAGCCTACGAGCAGTACTTC,CASSDLARAYEQYF
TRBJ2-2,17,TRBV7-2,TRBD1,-,TGTGCCAGCAGCTTGGTGGGGACAGGGAGATTCACCGGGGAGCTGTTTTTT,CASSLVGTGRFTGELFF
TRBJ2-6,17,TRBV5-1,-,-,TGCGCCAGCAGCCCTCCGGGACATAGTTCTGGGGCCAACGTCCTGACTTTC,CASSPPGHSSGANVLTF